This T cell receptor (beta chain) was observed in a study of vaccination and CD4 T cells after COVID-19. CDR1 DFQATT and CDR2 SNEGSKA come from the germline V gene (reference sequence). The CDR3 sequence is 13 residues long. Details on this clonotype: Its specificity is unknown.

The treatment denotes: approximately 9-day PBMC culture with coronavirus spike peptide pools or control peptides (ViraFEST assay). The Oncomine TCR Beta short-read assay was applied to DNA of cultured CD4+ T cells. TCRdb used MiXCR to reprocess the PCR reads, holding one entry per CDR3 protein. Of roughly 19,000 distinct CDR3 sequences listed, over 50% are singletons. This TCR came from a human donor who had recovered from COVID-19. This rearrangement joins TRBV20-1 to TRBJ2-1; maybe TRBD1 (6 bases). Input material: CD4+ T cells from blood, cultured in vitro. The chain's CDR3 is CSPFRDNYNEQFF. As DNA, the CDR3 is TGCAGCCCCTTCCGGGACAACTACAATGAGCAGTTCTTC.